Listed here are 9 T cell receptor beta chains from one sample, sequenced in a study of molecular identifiers for immune sequencing clone quantification. TCRdb reanalysed the PCR reads using MiXCR and keeps one entry per CDR3 protein. The sample holds about 640,000 distinct CDR3 sequences, about 20% seen once. The specimen sequenced was naive CD8+ T cells from blood, with Jurkat cell RNA spiked in. The subset: FACS-sorted CD8+CD4-CCR7+CD45RA+ naive T cells. These receptors originate from a human donor in good health. Some libraries in this study had Jurkat cell RNA spiked in.

This clonotype was counted only a few times. The germline gene is not matched at one end of the junction; a read error may be the cause. V is TRBV9 and J is TRBJ2-3; 9 bases fit TRBD1. The CDR3 totals 16 residues. Germline CDR1 reads SGDLS; CDR2 reads YYNGEE. The CDR3 nucleotides read TGTGCCAGCAGCGTAGGACAGGGGGATGTCACAGGTACGCAGTATTTT. Translated: CASSVGQGDVTGTQYF.

This chain joins TRBV5-6 and TRBJ2-3, with no clear D. Trimming cost V 4 bases and J 1 base, with 16 bases left between them. Germline CDR1 is SGHDT and CDR2 is YYEEEE. The CDR3 covers 16 residues. DNA for the CDR3: TGTGCCAGCAGCGAGGCCTTGGACGGGCGCACAGATACGCAGTATTTT. Amino acid sequence: CASSEALDGRTDTQYF.

This clonotype was seen many times. The chain joins TRBV13 to TRBJ2-3, with a weak D call TRBD2 (6 bases). The CDR3 spans 15 residues. Germline CDR1 PRHDT, CDR2 FYEKMQ (reference sequence). The V and J ends lost 5 bases and 6 bases respectively, with 18 bases between them. CDR3 amino acids: CASSPAGPGRDTQYF. The CDR3 DNA sequence: TGTGCCAGCAGCCCGGCGGGGCCCGGTAGGGATACGCAGTATTTT. Together with reference TRBV13 and TRBJ2-3, the CDR3 gives the full variable domain: AAGVIQSPRHLIKEKRETATLKCYPIPRHDTVYWYQQGPGQDPQFLISFYEKMQSDKGSIPDRFSAQQFSDYHSELNMSSLELGDSALYFCASSPAGPGRDTQYFGPGTRLTVL.

This clonotype was observed at least ten times. The chain recombines TRBV7-9 with TRBJ2-3; the D gene is possibly TRBD1 (5 bases). V was clipped by 5 bases and J by 5 bases, with 20 bases between them. Germline CDR1 SEHNR, CDR2 FQNEAQ (reference sequence). The CDR3 length is 16 residues. CDR3 nucleotide sequence: TGTGCCAGCAGCGGCCAAGGTGCCAGGGCGGTAGATACGCAGTATTTT. Translated: CASSGQGARAVDTQYF.

The chain carries TRBV7-2 and TRBJ1-6, with 7 bases that match TRBD1. After removal of 4 bases from V and 4 bases from J, the junction contained 13 bases not matched to a gene. Looked up from germline, CDR1 is SGHTA and CDR2 is FQGNSA. This CDR3 region has 18 residues. CDR3 loop: CASSSEDVRGEYNSPLHF. CDR3 nucleotide sequence: TGTGCCAGCAGCTCCGAGGACGTCAGGGGGGAGTATAATTCACCCCTCCACTTT. Drawing the rest from reference TRBV7-2 and TRBJ1-6, the complete variable domain is GAGVSQSPSNKVTEKGKDVELRCDPISGHTALYWYRQSLGQGLEFLIYFQGNSAPDKSGLPSDRFSAERTGGSVSTLTIQRTQQEDSAVYLCASSSEDVRGEYNSPLHFGNGTRLTVT.

Notes on this clonotype: The germline gene is not matched at one end of the junction; a read error may be the cause. The rearrangement uses TRBV30 and TRBJ2-2, with a weak D call TRBD2 (6 bases). The CDR3 has 14 residues. Looked up from germline, CDR1 is GTSNPN and CDR2 is SVGIG (reference sequence). The chain's CDR3 is CAWSWGLNTGGLFF. CDR3 sequence (DNA): TGTGCCTGGAGTTGGGGTCTAAACACCGGGGGGCTGTTTTTT.

The chain carries TRBV5-1 and TRBJ2-3; 9 nucleotides match TRBD1. Trimming cost V 4 bases and J 2 bases; bases outside gene matches: 5. Germline CDR1 SGHRS, CDR2 YFSETQ. The CDR3 length is 15 residues. This CDR3 is CASSTGQGITDTQYF. The CDR3 DNA is TGCGCCAGCAGCACGGGACAGGGTATCACAGATACGCAGTATTTT. Filled out from reference TRBV5-1 and TRBJ2-3, the complete variable domain reads KAGVTQTPRYLIKTRGQQVTLSCSPISGHRSVSWYQQTPGQGLQFLFEYFSETQRNKGNFPGRFSGRQFSNSRSEMNVSTLELGDSALYLCASSTGQGITDTQYFGPGTRLTVL.

This clonotype was seen at least ten times. The chain carries TRBV4-1 and TRBJ2-7; maybe TRBD2 (5 bases). CDR3 size: 15 residues. Per the germline V gene, CDR1 is MGHRA and CDR2 is YSYEKL. Trimming took off 0 bases at V and 0 bases at J, with 9 bases between the two ends. Written as DNA, the CDR3 is TGCGCCAGCAGCCAAGATCTTCGGGACTCCTACGAGCAGTACTTC. It codes for CASSQDLRDSYEQYF.

V is TRBV5-5 and J is TRBJ1-1; TRBD1 aligns across 12 bases. Germline V gene lookup returns CDR1 SGHKS and CDR2 YYEKEE (reference sequence). After removal of 7 bases from V and 7 bases from J, the junction contained 20 bases not matched to a gene. This CDR3 is built from 18 residues. The CDR3 sequence: CASVLPPPGQGASGEAFF. The CDR3 nucleotides are TGTGCCAGCGTATTGCCACCACCGGGACAGGGGGCAAGTGGTGAAGCTTTCTTT.